This T cell receptor (beta chain) originates from a study of shared clonotypes between healthy human individuals. In the source study's methods: Filtering of immunoSEQ junctional sequences could not match full-length read filtering. Only in-frame clones appear in the TCRdb table, and some are missing; sequencing was by immunoSEQ multiplex PCR. V, J and clone size reflect that table, while D and trimming were determined from the DNA. The table includes over 850,000 clones, around three quarters detected once. The receptor was isolated from a man aged 18 to 35 in good health. Some clones in this sample may be carry-over from other donors' samples. The sample consisted of memory CD4+ T cells from PBMCs. This sample's subset: CD45RA-negative fraction.

CDR3 bases: TGTGCCAGCAGTACACCTAGAGGCTGGGGCTACACCTTC. It is translated as CASSTPRGWGYTF. The V gene is TRBV28, the J gene TRBJ1-2; no clear D. Trimming stripped 5 bases from V and 8 bases from J, with 15 bases between. The CDR3 is 13 amino acids. Germline values: CDR1 MDHEN, CDR2 SYDVKM.